This T cell receptor beta chain was retrieved from a study of graft-versus-host responses after intestinal transplantation. Study-level information: Isolated intestinal, liver-intestinal, or multivisceral transplants had been given to the recipients. All recipients got anti-thymocyte globulin induction, then tacrolimus and steroids for three to four years.

Trimming removed 3 bases from V and 6 bases from J; junction bases left unmatched: 10. This CDR3 region has 15 residues. Germline CDR1 reads KGHSH; CDR2 reads LQKENI. Comment on this clone: Its matching antigen is unknown.

Clones were sequenced by immunoSEQ multiplex PCR, and TCRdb holds only the in-frame ones, with some missing. The sample consists of approximately 90,000 clones, around 90% of them appearing once. Whole-study findings and limits: Some GvH clones were seen earlier in gut or blood, suggesting intestinal origin. Early after transplant, HvG clones declined as circulating GvH clones peaked.

The sequence came from a human donor who was the organ donor for an intestinal transplant. The J gene is TRBJ2-7, the V gene TRBV18; 8 nucleotides match TRBD1. Sequenced here: unstimulated CD8+ T cells sorted from spleen or lymph node cells, sampled before transplant. Here the CDR3 reads CASSPTGTGGGEQYF. CDR3 DNA: TGTGCCAGCTCACCCACCGGGACAGGAGGGGGCGAGCAGTACTTC.